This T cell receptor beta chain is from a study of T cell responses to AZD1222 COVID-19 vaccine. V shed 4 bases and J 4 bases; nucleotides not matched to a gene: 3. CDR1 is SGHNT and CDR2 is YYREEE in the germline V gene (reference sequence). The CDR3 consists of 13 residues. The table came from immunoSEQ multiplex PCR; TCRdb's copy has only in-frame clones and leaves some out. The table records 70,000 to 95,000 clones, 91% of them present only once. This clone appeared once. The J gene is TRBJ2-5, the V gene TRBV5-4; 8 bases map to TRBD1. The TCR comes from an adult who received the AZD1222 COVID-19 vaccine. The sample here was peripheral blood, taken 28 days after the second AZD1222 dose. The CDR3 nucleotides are TGTGCCAGCAGCGCAGGGACAGGAGAGACCCAGTACTTC. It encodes CASSAGTGETQYF.